This T cell receptor (beta chain) was sequenced in a study of tumor-infiltrating lymphocytes in primary liver carcinoma. Study at large: Spanning 4.2 to 10 cm, the tumors were T1-T3 N0M0. Sample yields, roughly 3.65 to 8 million productive TCRbeta reads, were similar across the tissue types.

Germline V CDR1 and CDR2: LGHNA, YSLEER. The CDR3 extends over 19 amino acids. The researchers produced TCR beta cDNA from about 510 ng total RNA with a constant-region primer. Employing slightly modified ARM-PCR, three nested multiplex PCR rounds were run, and these gave rise to the TCR beta libraries. Investigators reported that the first two PCR rounds, at roughly 10 cycles each, used TRBV1-TRBV30 forward primers with a C-beta reverse primer. TCRdb re-derived calls from the multiplex PCR reads in MiXCR, one entry per CDR3 protein. The table has roughly 190,000 distinct CDR3 sequences, around four fifths seen once. This clonotype was detected once. The junction differs from germline at one of its ends, possibly a read error. From unsorted bulk tissue weighing roughly 19-34 mg, DNA and RNA were co-extracted.

The V call is TRBV4-3, the J call TRBJ2-2; D might be TRBD1 (5 bases). The sample was tumor tissue from primary liver carcinoma. The origin of this receptor is a man in his forties or fifties with primary liver carcinoma and hepatitis B virus infection. In DNA, the CDR3 is TGCGCCAACAGCCCCCGAAGCCCGACAAGGGGCGACTCCACCGGGGAGCTGTTTTTT. This translates into CANSPRSPTRGDSTGELFF.